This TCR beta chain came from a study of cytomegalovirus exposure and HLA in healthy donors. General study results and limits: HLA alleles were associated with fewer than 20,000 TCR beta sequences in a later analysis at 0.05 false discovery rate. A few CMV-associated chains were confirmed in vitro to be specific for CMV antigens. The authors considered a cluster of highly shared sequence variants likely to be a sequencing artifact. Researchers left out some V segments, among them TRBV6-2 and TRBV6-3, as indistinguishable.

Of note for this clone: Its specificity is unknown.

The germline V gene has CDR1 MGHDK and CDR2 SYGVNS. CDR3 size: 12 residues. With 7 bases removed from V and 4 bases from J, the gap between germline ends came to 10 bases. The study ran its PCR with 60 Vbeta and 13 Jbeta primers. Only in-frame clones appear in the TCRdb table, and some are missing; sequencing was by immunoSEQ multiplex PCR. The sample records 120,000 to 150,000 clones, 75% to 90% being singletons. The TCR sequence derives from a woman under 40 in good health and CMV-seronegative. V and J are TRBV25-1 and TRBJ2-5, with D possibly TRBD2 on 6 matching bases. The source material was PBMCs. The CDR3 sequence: CASNVGGETQYF. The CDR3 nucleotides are TGTGCCAGCAATGTGGGGGGAGAGACCCAGTACTTC.